This TCR beta chain comes out of a study of blood T cell repertoires in COVID-19. Across the study: Researchers got acute and convalescent COVID-19 samples from the United States, Italy and Spain. The cDNA or gDNA used as material had been derived from T cells, B-cell-depleted T cells, or PBMCs.

The CDR3 has 12 residues. Looked up from germline, CDR1 is MNHEY and CDR2 is SMNVEV (reference sequence). The V segment lost 8 bases and the J segment 4 bases; nucleotides outside the gene matches: 2. In the authors' methods: For nucleated cells, counts were estimated from reference gene primer amplification. Some clones are missing from TCRdb's copy, which holds only in-frame ones; the method was immunoSEQ multiplex PCR. V and J calls and clone size follow that table, whereas D and trimming were derived from the DNA. Of around 40,000 clones in the sample, around 80% were seen once. The source is a woman of 80 years or more with active or convalescent COVID-19. This chain links TRBV27 with TRBJ1-2, with 9 bases that match TRBD1. The sample comprised peripheral blood. The CDR3 nucleotides are TGTGCCAGCCTGGGACAGGGCTATGGCTACACCTTC. Translating it yields CASLGQGYGYTF.